The rows below give T cell receptor beta chains drawn from one sample of a study of blood T cell repertoires in COVID-19. Clones were sequenced by immunoSEQ multiplex PCR, and TCRdb holds only the in-frame ones, with some missing. The sample shows 85,000 to 130,000 clones, about four fifths of them seen only once. Sequencing was performed on peripheral blood. The receptor source for this set is a woman aged 60-75 years with acute or convalescent COVID-19. Both conserved end residues are part of each CDR3. The D gene is left open where the match is weak. Clone sizes are given selectively: once, few, many, or a class where the clone is expanded.

>NA|TRBV7-9|NA|TRBJ2-1
CASAEYYNEQFF
TGTGCCAGCGCGGAGTACTACAATGAGCAGTTCTTC
>NA|TRBV4-2|TRBD1|TRBJ1-5
CASSQELHPGQHNQPQHF
TGTGCCAGCAGCCAAGAACTTCATCCGGGACAGCACAATCAGCCCCAGCATTTT
>NA|TRBV5-1|NA|TRBJ1-1
CASSLAAGGVNTEAFF
TGCGCCAGCAGCTTGGCTGCAGGCGGGGTGAACACTGAAGCTTTCTTT
>NA|TRBV28|TRBD1|TRBJ1-6
CASSFLEQDPTGVFSPLHF
TGTGCCAGCAGTTTCCTTGAGCAGGACCCTACAGGGGTGTTTTCACCCCTCCACTTT
>few|TRBV2|NA|TRBJ2-7
CASTRSGTSYEQYF
TGTGCCAGCACTAGGAGCGGAACTTCCTACGAGCAGTACTTC
>NA|TRBV19|NA|TRBJ1-4
CASSDSSNEKLFF
TGTGCCAGTAGTGACAGCTCTAATGAAAAACTGTTTTTT
>NA|TRBV7-9|TRBD2|TRBJ2-7
CASSLALAGGSGEQYF
TGTGCCAGCAGCTTAGCGCTAGCGGGAGGTTCGGGGGAGCAGTACTTC
>NA|TRBV10-3|TRBD1|TRBJ1-6
CAISGTGAGLHF
TGTGCCATCAGTGGGACAGGGGCCGGCCTCCACTTT
>NA|TRBV5-4|TRBD1|TRBJ2-2
CASSLTGEGRGELFF
TGTGCCAGCAGCTTGACAGGGGAAGGAAGGGGGGAGCTGTTTTTT
>NA|TRBV2|TRBD1|TRBJ1-2
CAAGQGAGYGYTF
TGTGCCGCTGGGCAGGGGGCGGGCTATGGCTACACCTTC
>NA|TRBV28|TRBD1|TRBJ1-5
CASSSLDRGRYSNQPQHF
TGTGCCAGCAGTTCCCTGGACAGGGGGCGGTATAGCAATCAGCCCCAGCATTTT
>NA|TRBV7-9|NA|TRBJ2-3
CASSFGSTDTQYF
TGTGCCAGCAGCTTCGGGAGCACAGATACGCAGTATTTT
>once|TRBV19|TRBD1|TRBJ1-4
CASSRGQGGEKLFF
TGTGCCAGTAGTAGGGGACAGGGAGGGGAAAAACTGTTTTTT
>once|TRBV19|TRBD1|TRBJ2-1
CASSPGTGGREQFF
TGTGCCAGTAGTCCCGGGACAGGGGGCAGGGAGCAGTTCTTC
>NA|TRBV7-2|NA|TRBJ2-1
CASSSNWGVGTYNEQFF
TGTGCCAGCAGCTCCAACTGGGGGGTCGGGACCTACAATGAGCAGTTCTTC
>few|TRBV4-1|NA|TRBJ1-2
CASSLGDNLLYGYTF
TGCGCCAGCAGCTTAGGGGACAACCTTCTCTATGGCTACACCTTC
>few|TRBV9|NA|TRBJ2-7
CASTVPARAREQYF
TGTGCCAGCACCGTTCCCGCCAGGGCAAGGGAGCAGTACTTC
>NA|TRBV6-5|NA|TRBJ1-1
CASTQRRDRGEAFF
TGTGCCAGCACCCAAAGGCGGGATAGAGGAGAAGCTTTCTTT
>once|TRBV9|NA|TRBJ2-1
CASSVRGRGNEQFF
TGTGCCAGCAGCGTTAGGGGGAGAGGAAATGAGCAGTTCTTC
>NA|TRBV18|TRBD1|TRBJ1-2
CASSPPGQNYGYTF
TGTGCCAGCTCACCACCGGGACAGAACTATGGCTACACCTTC
>few|TRBV7-9|NA|TRBJ1-4
CASSSYGATNEKLFF
TGTGCCAGCAGCTCCTACGGTGCAACTAATGAAAAACTGTTTTTT
>NA|TRBV5-1|TRBD1|TRBJ1-3
CASSLETGSGNTIYF
TGCGCCAGCAGCTTGGAGACAGGGTCCGGAAACACCATATATTTT
>NA|TRBV6-2/TRBV6-3|NA|TRBJ2-5
CASSYDAYETQYF
TGTGCCAGCAGTTACGATGCCTACGAGACCCAGTACTTC